This T cell receptor (beta chain) appears in the sequencing data of a study of blood T cell repertoires in COVID-19 (dated by TCRdb to 2020 to 2021). The study in broad terms: The collaborator samples originated in the United States, Italy and Spain and spanned the acute and convalescent phases of COVID-19. Sample metadata almost always included a de-identified subject ID, COVID-19 status, age in years and sex. The material from the prospective study consisted of cDNA or gDNA derived from T cells, B-cell-depleted T cells, or PBMCs. Subjects who had been exposed to COVID-19, were actively infected with it, or had recovered from it provided the deeply sampled blood TCRbeta repertoires that made up the dataset. HLA class I and class II types, where available, came from metadata supplied by the sample provider rather than from assay-based typing. The samples were drawn from two sources: the first 160 participants of the ongoing ImmuneRACE study, and fewer than 1,500 subjects contributed by 6 global collaborators. A freely available public database, intended as a resource for researchers studying the immune response to SARS-CoV-2, is where the repertoires were released.

In the prospective study, participants were roughly 18 to 100 years old, resided in about two dozen geographic areas of the United States, and were enrolled through a virtual design. In the prospective study, participants were assigned to cohorts based on the clinical history participants reported in a screening survey and a study questionnaire. For ImmuneRACE Cohort 3, a participant was defined as recovered based on two consecutive negative NP/OP PCR tests, clearance by a healthcare professional, or resolution of symptoms. In the prospective study, mobile phlebotomists collected whole blood, serum and a nasopharyngeal or oropharyngeal swab from each participant. Additional blood draws and questionnaires over an approximately two-month period could optionally be provided by prospective study participants. Blood samples from the prospective study were shipped frozen or at room temperature prior to DNA extraction.

General findings and caveats noted by the study authors: How much clinical and demographic metadata was included differed by source and by participant, and the metadata was provided uncurated.

The immunoSEQ Assay, a bias-controlled multiplex PCR, was used to amplify TCRbeta CDR3 regions from genomic DNA. On the authors' methods: The number of nucleated cells in each sample was estimated by amplification of reference gene primers within the assay. To quantify the absolute abundance of each unique TCRbeta CDR3 rearrangement, sequence reads were collapsed and filtered. Productive Simpson clonality was computed per sample as the square root of Simpson's diversity index over productive rearrangements. TCRdb limited this immuneACCESS table to in-frame rearrangements with V and J called. A share of clones is missing; checked studies link under half to unresolved V genes, and the rest is unexplained. V and J calls and clone size are given by that table; D and trimming were obtained from the DNA. The sample table records hundreds of thousands of clones; roughly 85% of these occur just once. Roughly 2% of the sample belongs to the ten largest clones.

CDR1 and CDR2, looked up from the germline V gene (reference sequence), are SGHNT and YYREEE. Inclusive of the bounding cysteine and phenylalanine, the CDR3 is 14 residues long. CDR3 DNA only is kept here, 42 bases in frame from base 1. Trimming leaves V shorter by 5 bases and J shorter by 4 bases, with the junction holding 8 bases beyond the gene matches. Regarding this clone: The antigen it recognizes is unknown. The record has no base qualities; no much larger clone is one base away.

This clonotype was obtained from a man under 40 who had recovered from COVID-19. The sequence links TRBV5-4 to TRBJ1-2; the central 7 bases match TRBD1. Sequencing input: PBMCs or T cells enriched from blood (not recorded which). The DNA reads TGTGCCAGCAGTGTGACAGGGCACGTCTATGGCTACACCTTC. Its product reads: CASSVTGHVYGYTF. With all but the CDR3 taken from the reference TRBV5-4 and TRBJ1-2 genes, the full variable domain is: ETGVTQSPTHLIKTRGQQVTLRCSSQSGHNTVSWYQQALGQGPQFIFQYYREEENGRGNFPPRFSGLQFPNYSSELNVNALELDDSALYLCASSVTGHVYGYTFGSGTRLTVV.